Listed below are T cell receptor beta chains from one sample, sequenced in a study of T cells after yellow fever vaccination. TCRdb reprocessed the 5' RACE reads with MiXCR, giving one entry per CDR3 protein. This sample carries about 340,000 distinct CDR3 sequences, under 15% of them seen once, and the ten largest clones take roughly 3%. This specimen consisted of CD4+ T cells sorted from PBMCs, obtained 15 days after the yellow fever booster vaccination. These receptors were obtained from a man between 18 and 29 years old who received the YFV17D yellow fever vaccine. Both conserved end residues are trimmed from each CDR3. D genes are given only for firm matches.

TRBJ2-6,TRBV12-3/TRBV12-4,.,ASRNSGANVLT
TRBJ1-6,TRBV30,.,AWGQQAFDSPLH
TRBJ1-2,TRBV9,.,ASSVFNYGYT
TRBJ2-5,TRBV4-1,.,ASSQDRQGLKTQY
TRBJ2-5,TRBV7-9,.,ASSLDLGAAKTQY
TRBJ1-2,TRBV2,TRBD1,ASGQLAGTGEGYT
TRBJ1-4,TRBV10-3,TRBD1,ATRGQGVAYEKLF
TRBJ1-2,TRBV9,.,ASSVGLSNYGYT
TRBJ1-5,TRBV7-2,.,ASSLAREEPQH
TRBJ1-5,TRBV6-5,.,ASSSRAVNQPQH
TRBJ1-4,TRBV7-8,TRBD1,ASSGRDRDEKLF